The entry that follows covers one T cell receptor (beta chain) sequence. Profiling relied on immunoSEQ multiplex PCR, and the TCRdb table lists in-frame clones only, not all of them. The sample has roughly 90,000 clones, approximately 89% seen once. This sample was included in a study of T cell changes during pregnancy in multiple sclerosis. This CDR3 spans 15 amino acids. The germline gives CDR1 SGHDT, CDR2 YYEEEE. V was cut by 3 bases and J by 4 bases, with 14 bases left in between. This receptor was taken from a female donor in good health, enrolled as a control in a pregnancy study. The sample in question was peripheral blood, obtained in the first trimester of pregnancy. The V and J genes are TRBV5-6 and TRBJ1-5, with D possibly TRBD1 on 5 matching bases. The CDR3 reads CASSSRGKGNQPQHF. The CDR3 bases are TGTGCCAGCAGCTCCAGAGGTAAGGGGAATCAGCCCCAGCATTTT. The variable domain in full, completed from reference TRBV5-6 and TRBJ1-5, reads DAGVTQSPTHLIKTRGQQVTLRCSPKSGHDTVSWYQQALGQGPQFIFQYYEEEERQRGNFPDRFSGHQFPNYSSELNVNALLLGDSALYLCASSSRGKGNQPQHFGDGTRLSIL.